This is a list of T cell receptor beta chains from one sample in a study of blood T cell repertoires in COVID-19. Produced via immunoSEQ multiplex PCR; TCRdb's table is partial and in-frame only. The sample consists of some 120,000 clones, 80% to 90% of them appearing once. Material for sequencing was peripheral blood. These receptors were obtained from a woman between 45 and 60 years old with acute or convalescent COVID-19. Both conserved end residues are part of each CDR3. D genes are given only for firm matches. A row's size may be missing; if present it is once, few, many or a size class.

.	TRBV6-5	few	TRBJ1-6	CASSYSDRALNSPLHF	TGTGCCAGCAGTTACTCCGACAGAGCTTTAAATTCACCCCTCCACTTT
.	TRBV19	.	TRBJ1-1	CASRERRPGTEAFF	TGTGCCAGCAGAGAGCGGCGTCCGGGCACTGAAGCTTTCTTT
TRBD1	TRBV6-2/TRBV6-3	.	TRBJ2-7	CASSRVRDRGNEQYF	TGTGCCAGCAGCCGAGTTCGGGACAGGGGAAACGAGCAGTACTTC
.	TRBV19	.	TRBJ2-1	CASSIGGSGYNEQFF	TGTGCCAGTAGTATTGGTGGGAGTGGGTACAATGAGCAGTTCTTC
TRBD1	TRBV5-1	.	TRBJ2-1	CASSFSGQGLNEQFF	TGCGCCAGCAGCTTTTCGGGACAGGGCTTGAATGAGCAGTTCTTC
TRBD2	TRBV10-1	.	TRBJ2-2	CASSGGLAENTGELFF	TGCGCCAGCAGTGGCGGACTAGCTGAAAACACCGGGGAGCTGTTTTTT
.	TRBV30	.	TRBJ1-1	CAWSVRKGAEAFF	TGTGCCTGGAGTGTACGTAAGGGGGCTGAAGCTTTCTTT
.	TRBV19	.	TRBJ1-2	CASRVEGDYGYTF	TGTGCCAGTAGAGTAGAAGGGGACTATGGCTACACCTTC
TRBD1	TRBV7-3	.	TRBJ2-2	CASSLRGGQGTIGELFF	TGTGCCAGCAGCTTAAGGGGAGGACAGGGGACGATCGGGGAGCTGTTTTTT
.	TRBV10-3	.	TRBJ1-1	CAIKQNTEAFF	TGTGCCATCAAACAGAACACTGAAGCTTTCTTT
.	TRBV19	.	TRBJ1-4	CASSMSSGEKLFF	TGTGCCAGTAGTATGAGCAGCGGAGAAAAACTGTTTTTT
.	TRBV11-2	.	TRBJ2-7	CASSSPGEQTYEQYF	TGTGCCAGCAGCTCCCCCGGGGAGCAAACCTACGAGCAGTACTTC
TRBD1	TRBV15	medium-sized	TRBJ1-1	CATSRMTGSEAFF	TGTGCCACCAGCAGGATGACAGGGTCTGAAGCTTTCTTT
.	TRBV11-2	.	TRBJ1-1	CASSPQGHTEAFF	TGTGCCAGCAGCCCACAGGGTCATACTGAAGCTTTCTTT